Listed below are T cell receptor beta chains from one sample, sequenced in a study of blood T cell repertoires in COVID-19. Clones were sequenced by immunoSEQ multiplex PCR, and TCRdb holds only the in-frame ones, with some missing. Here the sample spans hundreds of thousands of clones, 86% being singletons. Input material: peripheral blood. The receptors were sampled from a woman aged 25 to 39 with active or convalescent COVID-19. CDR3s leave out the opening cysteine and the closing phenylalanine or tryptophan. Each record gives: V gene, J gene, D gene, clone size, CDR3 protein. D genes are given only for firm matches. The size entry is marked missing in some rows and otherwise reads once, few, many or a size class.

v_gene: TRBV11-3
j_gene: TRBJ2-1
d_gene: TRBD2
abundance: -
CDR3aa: ASSLAGGFGNEQF

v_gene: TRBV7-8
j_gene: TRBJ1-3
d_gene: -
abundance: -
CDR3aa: ASSLGDSGNTIY

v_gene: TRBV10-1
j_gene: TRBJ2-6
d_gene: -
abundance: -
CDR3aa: ASSEGTGANVLT

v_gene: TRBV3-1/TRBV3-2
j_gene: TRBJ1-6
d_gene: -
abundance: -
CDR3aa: ASSQGGAYNSPLH

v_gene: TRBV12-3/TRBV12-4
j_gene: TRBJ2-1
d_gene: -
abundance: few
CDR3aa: ASSLDNNEQF

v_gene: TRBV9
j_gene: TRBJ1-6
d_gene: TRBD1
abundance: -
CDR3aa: ASSDPGQGANSPLH

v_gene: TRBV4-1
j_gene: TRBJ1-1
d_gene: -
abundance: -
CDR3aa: ASSQGGMGAWVTEAF

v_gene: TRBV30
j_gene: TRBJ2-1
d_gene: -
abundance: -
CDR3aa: AWSRGLVDEQF

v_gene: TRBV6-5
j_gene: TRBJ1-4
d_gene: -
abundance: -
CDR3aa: ASRAPGVGKLF

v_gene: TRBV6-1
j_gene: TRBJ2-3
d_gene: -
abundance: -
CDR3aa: ASSEVLRGRY

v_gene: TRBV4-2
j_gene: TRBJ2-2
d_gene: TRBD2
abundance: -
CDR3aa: ASSQEVAGEDTGELF

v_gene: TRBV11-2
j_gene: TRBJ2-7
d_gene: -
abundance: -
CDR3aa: ASSLLSLSEQY

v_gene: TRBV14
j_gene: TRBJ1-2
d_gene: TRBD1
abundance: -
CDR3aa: ASSPWTGDVYGYT